The entry that follows covers one T cell receptor beta chain sequence. V shed 7 bases and J shed 0 bases, with 8 bases lying between them. Germline CDR1 SGDLS, CDR2 YYNGEE. The CDR3 has 13 residues. This sample is part of a study of cytotoxic CD8 clonotypes in ibrutinib-treated CLL. Method: immunoSEQ multiplex PCR; TCRdb's copy keeps in-frame clones and lacks some. The sample shows a few hundred thousand clones, 70% of them seen only once. The V gene is TRBV9, the J gene TRBJ2-1; D unclear. The TCR was taken from a human donor with chronic lymphocytic leukemia. The material sequenced was PBMCs, taken after 24 months of ibrutinib treatment. CDR3 nucleotides: TGTGCCAGCCCGATGGTCTCCTACAATGAGCAGTTCTTC. Its protein is CASPMVSYNEQFF.